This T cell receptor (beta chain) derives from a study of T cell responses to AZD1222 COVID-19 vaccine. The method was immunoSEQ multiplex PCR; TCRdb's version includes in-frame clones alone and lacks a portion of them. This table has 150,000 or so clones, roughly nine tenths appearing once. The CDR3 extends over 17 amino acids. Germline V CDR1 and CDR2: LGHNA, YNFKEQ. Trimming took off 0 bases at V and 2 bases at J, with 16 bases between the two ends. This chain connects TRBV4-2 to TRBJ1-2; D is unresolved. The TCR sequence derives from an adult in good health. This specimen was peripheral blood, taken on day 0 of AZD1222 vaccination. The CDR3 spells CASSQDNARHLNYGYTF. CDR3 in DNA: TGTGCCAGCAGCCAAGATAACGCCAGGCATCTCAACTATGGCTACACCTTC.